The entry below gives a single T cell receptor (beta chain) sequence along with its context. Antigen: not known. Profiled with immunoSEQ multiplex PCR; TCRdb holds only in-frame clones, not every one. This sample yields 25,000 to 35,000 clones, of which 80% to 85% are seen a single time; less than 40% belongs to the top ten. The data originate from a study of OX40 agonist ivuxolimab in advanced cancers. Study information: Intravenous ivuxolimab was administered to patients every 2 weeks at 0.01 to 10 mg/kg. About 40% of patients had received prior checkpoint inhibitor therapy. Whole-study findings and limits: Researchers report that CD8+ T cells had, on average, more expanded clones than CD4+.

Germline loops: CDR1 SQVTM, CDR2 ANQGSEA. Trimming removed 0 bases at V and 4 bases at J, with 4 bases between. The CDR3 is 12 amino acids. Specimen: CD4+ or CD8+ T cells sorted from blood, collected in a trial of the OX40 agonist ivuxolimab. This sequence joins TRBV29-1 and TRBJ2-1; D is undetermined. The sequence came from an adult with an advanced solid tumor such as melanoma, head and neck, liver or kidney cancer. Here the CDR3 DNA reads TGCAGCGTTGAAGATCGGTACAATGAGCAGTTCTTC. Translation: CSVEDRYNEQFF.